The rows below give T cell receptor beta chains drawn from one sample of a study of T cell responses to AZD1222 COVID-19 vaccine. Clones were read by immunoSEQ multiplex PCR, and TCRdb kept only the in-frame ones, dropping some. The profile shows 120,000 to 150,000 clones, roughly 90% of them singletons. The sample consisted of peripheral blood, taken on day 0 of AZD1222 vaccination. The receptors stem from an adult in good health. The CDR3 runs from the conserved cysteine through the conserved F or W. The D gene is left open where the match is weak. The listing skips clone size in some rows; elsewhere it reads once, few, many or a size class.

once	TRBV7-7	NA	TRBJ2-3	CASSSGRSTDTQYF	TGTGCCAGCAGCTCCGGACGGAGCACAGATACGCAGTATTTT
NA	TRBV2	TRBD2	TRBJ2-1	CASRRRLAGPYNEQFF	TGTGCCAGCAGGAGGCGACTAGCGGGGCCCTACAATGAGCAGTTCTTC
NA	TRBV21-1	NA	TRBJ1-2	CASSKGWEGTAYGYTF	TGTGCCAGCAGCAAAGGTTGGGAGGGGACAGCCTATGGCTACACCTTC
once	TRBV19	TRBD2	TRBJ2-1	CASSIAETSGFNEQFF	TGTGCCAGTAGTATAGCTGAGACTAGCGGCTTCAATGAGCAGTTCTTC
once	TRBV2	TRBD1	TRBJ1-5	CASSVQGAGYQPQHF	TGTGCCAGCAGCGTCCAGGGGGCGGGCTATCAGCCCCAGCATTTT
NA	TRBV19	NA	TRBJ1-5	CASSIAGTQPQHF	TGTGCCAGTAGTATAGCGGGGACCCAGCCCCAGCATTTT
NA	TRBV28	NA	TRBJ1-1	CASSLRRTEAFF	TGTGCCAGCAGTTTACGGCGGACTGAAGCTTTCTTT
NA	TRBV27	NA	TRBJ2-3	CASSFSVTDTQYF	TGTGCCAGCAGTTTCTCGGTCACAGATACGCAGTATTTT
NA	TRBV6-5	TRBD1	TRBJ2-7	CASSYRGLPYEQYF	TGTGCCAGCAGTTACAGGGGGCTGCCCTACGAGCAGTACTTC
once	TRBV7-2	TRBD2	TRBJ2-3	CASSLGGGRPPNTQYF	TGTGCCAGCAGCTTAGGGGGGGGACGGCCGCCAAATACGCAGTATTTT
NA	TRBV28	NA	TRBJ1-1	CASSTGWAANTEAFF	TGTGCCAGCAGTACGGGATGGGCAGCTAACACTGAAGCTTTCTTT
NA	TRBV3-1/TRBV3-2	TRBD1	TRBJ2-6	CASSQQGAGGASGANVLTF	TGTGCCAGCAGCCAACAGGGGGCAGGAGGGGCTTCTGGGGCCAACGTCCTGACTTTC
once	TRBV11-2	TRBD2	TRBJ2-7	CASSPLAVINYEQYF	TGTGCCAGCAGCCCACTAGCGGTTATCAACTACGAGCAGTACTTC
NA	TRBV5-4	NA	TRBJ1-2	CASSLAPAYGYTF	TGTGCCAGCAGCTTGGCGCCGGCCTATGGCTACACCTTC
NA	TRBV27	NA	TRBJ2-3	CASSLSNGGYVDTQYF	TGTGCCAGCAGTTTATCGAACGGGGGCTATGTGGATACGCAGTATTTT
NA	TRBV25-1	NA	TRBJ1-1	CASSEGPVGFF	TGTGCCAGCAGTGAGGGACCGGTCGGTTTCTTT
NA	TRBV19	NA	TRBJ2-5	CASSIGGEETQYF	TGTGCCAGTAGTATAGGTGGGGAGGAGACCCAGTACTTC
NA	TRBV5-6	TRBD1	TRBJ2-2	CASSSGQGDFVYTGELFF	TGTGCCAGCAGCTCAGGACAGGGGGATTTTGTCTACACCGGGGAGCTGTTTTTT
few	TRBV6-5	TRBD1	TRBJ1-1	CASSLGTGATEAFF	TGTGCCAGCAGCCTAGGGACAGGGGCCACTGAAGCTTTCTTT
NA	TRBV7-8	TRBD2	TRBJ2-7	CASSFGRGILGIYEQYF	TGTGCCAGCAGCTTCGGGCGGGGGATACTAGGAATCTACGAGCAGTACTTC
NA	TRBV28	TRBD1	TRBJ1-2	CASGTGGGYGYTF	TGTGCCAGTGGGACAGGGGGTGGCTATGGCTACACCTTC
once	TRBV28	NA	TRBJ2-5	CASSFRRNQETQYF	TGTGCCAGCAGTTTCAGGCGAAACCAAGAGACCCAGTACTTC
NA	TRBV6-4	NA	TRBJ1-6	CASSDLPRDPGDNSPLHF	TGTGCCAGCAGTGACCTACCCCGGGACCCCGGAGACAATTCACCCCTCCACTTT
NA	TRBV7-2	NA	TRBJ2-5	CASSLSGVEETQYF	TGTGCCAGCAGCTTATCGGGCGTTGAAGAGACCCAGTACTTC
NA	TRBV5-1	NA	TRBJ1-3	CASSLEGVGNTIYF	TGCGCCAGCAGCTTGGAAGGGGTTGGAAACACCATATATTTT
once	TRBV6-5	NA	TRBJ2-2	CASSYSTGNTGELFF	TGTGCCAGCAGTTACTCAACGGGGAACACCGGGGAGCTGTTTTTT
NA	TRBV6-6	TRBD2	TRBJ2-1	CASSYVVGEGQFF	TGTGCCAGCAGTTACGTTGTTGGGGAGGGGCAGTTCTTC
NA	TRBV7-6	NA	TRBJ1-3	CASSLRPSSGNTIYF	TGTGCCAGCAGCTTAAGGCCGAGCTCTGGAAACACCATATATTTT